This section outlines one T cell receptor beta chain sequence together with its context. Its target is unknown. Isolated RNA was reverse transcribed in full, so expressed TCRB transcripts were sequenced. Naive, central memory and regulatory T cell samples came to a mean of around 3.5 million reads. The repertoire was sequenced with immunoSEQ multiplex PCR; TCRdb's copy has only in-frame clones and lacks some. The sample consists of a few hundred thousand clones, approximately 12% of them appearing once. The sample comes from a study of beta chain features in type 1 diabetes. Whole-study context: When patients were set against healthy donors, age, gender and cell yields were similar. Notes on the study in general: Moderate yet significant TCRB CDR3 shortening was seen in Type 1 diabetes patients in all four CD4+ subsets.

Every donor provided one heparinised blood draw, which averaged roughly 120 mL. The specimen sequenced was naive CD4+ T cells from blood. The origin of this receptor is a woman between 18 and 29 years old with type 1 diabetes.

DNA of the CDR3: TGTGCCAGCAGTTTGGAGGTTAATGAAAAACTGTTTTTT. Its translation: CASSLEVNEKLFF. J is TRBJ1-4 and V is TRBV28; D uncertain. Per the germline V gene, CDR1 is MDHEN and CDR2 is SYDVKM. The V and J ends lost 3 bases and 4 bases respectively, with 6 bases between them. The CDR3 is made up of 13 amino acids. The whole variable domain, filled in from reference TRBV28 and TRBJ1-4, reads DVKVTQSSRYLVKRTGEKVFLECVQDMDHENMFWYRQDPGLGLRLIYFSYDVKMKEKGDIPEGYSVSREKKERFSLILESASTNQTSMYLCASSLEVNEKLFFGSGTQLSVL.